By frequency in the sample, the clone carrying this T cell receptor (beta chain) is medium-sized. This sample stems from a study of CD4 and CD8 cells across lung adenocarcinoma regions. Donors had localized lung adenocarcinoma, a non-small cell lung cancer. TCRdb analysed the PCR reads with MiXCR anew, one entry per CDR3 protein. This repertoire shows roughly 6,500 distinct CDR3 sequences, approximately 48% found once; its top ten account for about 18%. Germline V gene lookup returns CDR1 SEHNR and CDR2 FQNEAQ (reference sequence). This CDR3 is 12 amino acids long. V shed 6 bases and J shed 7 bases, with 10 bases lying between them.

The V gene is TRBV7-9, the J gene TRBJ2-1; no firm D call. The sequenced sample consisted of CD8+ T cells from the center of a lung tumor. The receptor was derived from a female donor with lung adenocarcinoma. The CD4 and CD8 labels of this study may be unreliable. The CDR3 here is CASSMAQNEQFF. In DNA, the CDR3 is TGTGCCAGCAGTATGGCCCAAAATGAGCAGTTCTTC. Full variable domain (rest looked up from reference TRBV7-9 and TRBJ2-1): DTGVSQNPRHKITKRGQNVTFRCDPISEHNRLYWYRQTLGQGPEFLTYFQNEAQLEKSRLLSDRFSAERPKGSFSTLEIQRTEQGDSAMYLCASSMAQNEQFFGPGTRLTVL.